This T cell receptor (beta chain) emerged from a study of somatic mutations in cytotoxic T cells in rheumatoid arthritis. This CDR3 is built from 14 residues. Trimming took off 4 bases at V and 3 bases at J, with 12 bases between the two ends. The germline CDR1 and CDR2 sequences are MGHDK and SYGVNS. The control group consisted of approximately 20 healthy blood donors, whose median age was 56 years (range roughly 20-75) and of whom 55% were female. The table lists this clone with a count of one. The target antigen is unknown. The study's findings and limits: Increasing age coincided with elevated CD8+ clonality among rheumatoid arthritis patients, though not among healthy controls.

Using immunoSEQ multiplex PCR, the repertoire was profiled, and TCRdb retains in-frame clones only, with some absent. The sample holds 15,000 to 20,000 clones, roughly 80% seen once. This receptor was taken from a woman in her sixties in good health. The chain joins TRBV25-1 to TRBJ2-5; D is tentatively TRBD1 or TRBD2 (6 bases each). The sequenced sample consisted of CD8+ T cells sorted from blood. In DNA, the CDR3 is TGTGCCAGCAGTGCGGGGGCAGGGGAAGAGACCCAGTACTTC. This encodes CASSAGAGEETQYF.